There are a few counts of the clone carrying this TCR beta chain. The antigen remains undetermined. These data come from a study of CD8 T cells in ankylosing spondylitis. Library preparation for TCR beta used quantitative 5'-RACE with molecular barcodes. A single record per CDR3 protein comes from TCRdb applying MiXCR to the 5' RACE reads. The data contain around 770,000 distinct CDR3 sequences, 15% to 20% of them singletons. V dropped 2 bases and J dropped 4 bases, with 13 bases sitting between them. The CDR3 has 15 amino acids. Study results and caveats: A TCR beta motif made of about 8 highly homologous variants seemed typical of ankylosing spondylitis blood. Disease-associated clonotypes exhibited CD8+ identity and were relatively infrequent in peripheral blood. Disease-associated clones were reportedly significantly overrepresented in matched ankylosing spondylitis synovial fluid.

This sequence was found in a male donor with ankylosing spondylitis. Sequencing was done on a sample of blood, either unsorted or a sorted T cell fraction (not recorded which). This chain links TRBV12-3 or TRBV12-4 with TRBJ2-3; no clear D. The CDR3: CASSLFLSPPDTQYF. Written as DNA, the CDR3 is TGTGCCAGCAGTTTATTTCTATCTCCTCCAGATACGCAGTATTTT.